This T cell receptor (beta chain) was observed in a study of blood T cell repertoires in COVID-19. TCRdb's copy holds only in-frame clones and misses some; the assay was immunoSEQ multiplex PCR. The data show around 150,000 clones, 75% to 90% seen once. The germline V gene has CDR1 KGHDR and CDR2 SFDVKD. V lost 3 bases to trimming and J lost 3 bases; unmatched junction nucleotides: 4. The CDR3 extends over 15 amino acids. The count of this clone is one. The rearrangement uses TRBV24-1 and TRBJ2-5; 9 nucleotides match TRBD1. The clonotype was recovered from a woman aged 55-69 years with active COVID-19. Sequencing was performed on peripheral blood. CDR3 sequence (DNA): TGTGCCACCAGTGATGCCGGGACAGGGAAAGAGACCCAGTACTTC. As protein: CATSDAGTGKETQYF.